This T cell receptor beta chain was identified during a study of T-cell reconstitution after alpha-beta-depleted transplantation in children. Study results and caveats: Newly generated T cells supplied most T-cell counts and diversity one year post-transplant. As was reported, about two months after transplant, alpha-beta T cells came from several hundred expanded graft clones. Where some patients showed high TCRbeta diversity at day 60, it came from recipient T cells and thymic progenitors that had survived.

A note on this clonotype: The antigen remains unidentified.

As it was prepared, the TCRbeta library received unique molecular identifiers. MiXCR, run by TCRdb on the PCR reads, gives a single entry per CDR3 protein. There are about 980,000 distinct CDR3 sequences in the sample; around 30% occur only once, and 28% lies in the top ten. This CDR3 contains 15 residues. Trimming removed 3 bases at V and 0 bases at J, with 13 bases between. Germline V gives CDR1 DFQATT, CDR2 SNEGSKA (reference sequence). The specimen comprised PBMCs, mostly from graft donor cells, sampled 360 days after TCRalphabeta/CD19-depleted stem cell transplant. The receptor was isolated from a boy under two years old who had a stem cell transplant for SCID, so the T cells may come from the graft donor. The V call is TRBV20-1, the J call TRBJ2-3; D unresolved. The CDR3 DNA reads TGCAGTGCTAGGTTTCAGAGTGCTAGCACAGATACGCAGTATTTT. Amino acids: CSARFQSASTDTQYF.